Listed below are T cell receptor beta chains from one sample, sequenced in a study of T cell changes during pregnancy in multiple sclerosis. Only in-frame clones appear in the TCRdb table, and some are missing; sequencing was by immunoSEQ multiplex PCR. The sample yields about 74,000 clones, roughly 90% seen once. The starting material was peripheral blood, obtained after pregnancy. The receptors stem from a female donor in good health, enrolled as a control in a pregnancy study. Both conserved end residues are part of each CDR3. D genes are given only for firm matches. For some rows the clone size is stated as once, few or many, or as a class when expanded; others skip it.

TGTGCCATCAGTGAGGGGGGGAGAAATGAGCAGTTCTTC,CAISEGGRNEQFF,TRBV10-3,.,.,TRBJ2-1
TGTGCCAGCAGTGAATCTGAGGACACTGAAGCTTTCTTT,CASSESEDTEAFF,TRBV2,.,.,TRBJ1-1
TGTGCCAGCAGCCATCCAGGACTGACATTCGATGAGCAGTTCTTC,CASSHPGLTFDEQFF,TRBV9,.,.,TRBJ2-1
TGTGCCAGCAGTGCGACGGGGGTGACAGGGGGCTGGGCTTACACTGAAGCTTTCTTT,CASSATGVTGGWAYTEAFF,TRBV2,.,TRBD1,TRBJ1-1
TGTGCCAGCAGTAAACTAGGGAACACAGATACGCAGTATTTT,CASSKLGNTDTQYF,TRBV6-5,.,.,TRBJ2-3
TGTGCCAGTAGAAAGGGGGATGAGCAGTTCTTC,CASRKGDEQFF,TRBV19,.,.,TRBJ2-1
TGCGCCAGCAGCCAAGAATGGTCCGAGATCTATGGCTACACCTTC,CASSQEWSEIYGYTF,TRBV4-1,.,.,TRBJ1-2
TGCAGCGTTGATAGGACAGGGTTGTCTGGGGCCAACGTCCTGACTTTC,CSVDRTGLSGANVLTF,TRBV29-1,.,TRBD1,TRBJ2-6
TGCGCCAGCAGCTTGTCCGGGGGAGAGACCCAGTACTTC,CASSLSGGETQYF,TRBV5-1,.,.,TRBJ2-5
TGTGCCAGCAGCTTGGGACTAGCGGCTTTTGGAGATACGCAGTATTTT,CASSLGLAAFGDTQYF,TRBV11-2,.,TRBD2,TRBJ2-3
TGTGCCAGCAGCGCGGGGGGGTCTGAAGCTTTCTTT,CASSAGGSEAFF,TRBV7-3,.,.,TRBJ1-1
TGTGCCAGCAGTGAATTGGGCCCCGAACAGACCCAGTACTTC,CASSELGPEQTQYF,TRBV6-1,.,.,TRBJ2-5
TGTGCCAGCACTGACGGGACTATCTACTTC,CASTDGTIYF,TRBV2,.,TRBD2,TRBJ2-5
TGTGCCAGCAGCCAAGTGCTAGCGGGATCGTTCGAGCAGTACTTC,CASSQVLAGSFEQYF,TRBV4-2,.,TRBD2,TRBJ2-7
TGTGCCAGCAGCGTAGTCGGCGGGGGCAATTCACCCCTCCACTTT,CASSVVGGGNSPLHF,TRBV9,.,.,TRBJ1-6
TGTGCCTGGAGTGTACTTGTCGGACAGGGTGCAGATACGCAGTATTTT,CAWSVLVGQGADTQYF,TRBV30,.,TRBD1,TRBJ2-3
TGTGCCAGTAGTATAAAGGGAGCGGGGGGGCCAGATACGCAGTATTTT,CASSIKGAGGPDTQYF,TRBV19,.,TRBD2,TRBJ2-3
TGTGCCAGCAGCGGCGGGACTCGGAGGGAAAAACTGTTTTTT,CASSGGTRREKLFF,TRBV11-1,.,.,TRBJ1-4
TGTGCCAGCAGCTTAGCAACAGCATATAATTCACCCCTCCACTTT,CASSLATAYNSPLHF,TRBV7-9,.,.,TRBJ1-6
TGTGCCAGCAGGCTTATTGGGACAGGGAGGGAAAAACTGTTTTTT,CASRLIGTGREKLFF,TRBV28,.,TRBD1,TRBJ1-4
TGTGCCAGCAGCTCGCCCGAGAGCGGGGTAGGAGATACGCAGTATTTT,CASSSPESGVGDTQYF,TRBV7-9,.,TRBD2,TRBJ2-3
TGTGCCATCGGACCGGGACAGGGGTCCCGCATCTCTGGGGCCAACGTCCTGACTTTC,CAIGPGQGSRISGANVLTF,TRBV10-3,.,TRBD1,TRBJ2-6
TGTGCCAGCTCACCGGCGGAGGAGCAGTACTTC,CASSPAEEQYF,TRBV18,.,.,TRBJ2-7
TGTGCCAGCAGTTTAGGGACAGAAGGGGAAAATCAGCCCCAGCATTTT,CASSLGTEGENQPQHF,TRBV28,.,TRBD1,TRBJ1-5
TGTGCCAGCAGCGTATCGACGGGGTTTCAGTTCTTC,CASSVSTGFQFF,TRBV9,.,.,TRBJ2-1
TGTGCCAGCAGCTTAGCTAAACAGGGGGCGGCCAAAAACATTCAGTACTTC,CASSLAKQGAAKNIQYF,TRBV7-9,.,TRBD1,TRBJ2-4
TGTGCTAGTGGGGGACTAGCGGACTACAATGAGCAGTTCTTC,CASGGLADYNEQFF,TRBV12-5,.,TRBD2,TRBJ2-1
TGCGCCAGCAGCCCCCGACCGGGACAGAGCTCTGGAAACACCATATATTTT,CASSPRPGQSSGNTIYF,TRBV4-1,.,TRBD1,TRBJ1-3
TGCGCCAGCAGCCAAGATTGGGGACTGGATGAAAACATTCAGTACTTC,CASSQDWGLDENIQYF,TRBV4-1,.,.,TRBJ2-4
TGCGCCAGCGGCGGGACTAGCGGGGGTAGCGAGCAGTACTTC,CASGGTSGGSEQYF,TRBV5-1,once,TRBD2,TRBJ2-7
TGTGCCAGCAGCTCGTCAGCGGGTCTCGATACGCAGTATTTT,CASSSSAGLDTQYF,TRBV7-6,few,.,TRBJ2-3
TGTGCCAGCAGCCCCCTTGGCGAGGACCTCCACTTT,CASSPLGEDLHF,TRBV4-2,once,.,TRBJ1-6
TGTGCCAGCAGTTACCTTAGGGGCCCGAAAAACATTCAGTACTTC,CASSYLRGPKNIQYF,TRBV6-6,.,.,TRBJ2-4
TGTGCCAGTAGTATAGGACCCCGGACAGGGCCCCACAATGAGCAGTTCTTC,CASSIGPRTGPHNEQFF,TRBV19,.,TRBD1,TRBJ2-1
TGTGCCAGTAGTATCCGACAGAACTACGAGCAGTACTTC,CASSIRQNYEQYF,TRBV19,.,.,TRBJ2-7
TGTGCCAGCAGCCGGGACAGGGACTCCGAGCAGTACTTC,CASSRDRDSEQYF,TRBV7-2,.,TRBD1,TRBJ2-7
TGTGCCAGCAGTGTCACAGGGGGAGGGTCCCCCTACGAGCAGTACTTC,CASSVTGGGSPYEQYF,TRBV27,once,.,TRBJ2-7
TGTGCCAGCAGCTCAGAGCCGCCCGAGGCTCAGCCCCAGCATTTT,CASSSEPPEAQPQHF,TRBV5-5,.,.,TRBJ1-5
TGCGCCAGCAGTGATACGGGGGTTAACACTGAAGCTTTCTTT,CASSDTGVNTEAFF,TRBV10-2,.,.,TRBJ1-1
TGCGCCAGCAGTGGGACTAGCGGCACAGATACGCAGTATTTT,CASSGTSGTDTQYF,TRBV10-1,.,TRBD2,TRBJ2-3
TGTGCCAGCAGCTCTCCCCCGGGGTACAATGAGCAGTTCTTC,CASSSPPGYNEQFF,TRBV5-5,.,.,TRBJ2-1
TGTGCAAGTCGCCTGCGGGGGCACTATGGCTACACCTTC,CASRLRGHYGYTF,TRBV12-2,once,.,TRBJ1-2